Here is one TCR beta chain with its context. Sequencing was performed with immunoSEQ multiplex PCR; in TCRdb, only in-frame clones are kept and a portion is missing. Among some 50,000 clones listed, around 86% were seen once. The CDR3 runs to 14 residues. V lost 2 bases, J lost 5 bases, and 12 bases lay in between. Germline V lookup: CDR1 LNHNV, CDR2 YYDKDF (reference sequence). The data were obtained in a study of blood T cell repertoires in COVID-19. The wider study: The cDNA or gDNA used as material had been derived from T cells, B-cell-depleted T cells, or PBMCs.

The TCR comes from a woman aged 55-75 years with acute or convalescent COVID-19. The chain carries TRBV15 and TRBJ1-1, with D tentatively TRBD1 (6 bases). The sequenced material came from peripheral blood. The CDR3 DNA reads as TGTGCCACCAGCAGATACAGGGTCAGGACTGAAGCTTTCTTT. Its protein is CATSRYRVRTEAFF. The entire variable domain, with the rest obtained from reference TRBV15 and TRBJ1-1, is as follows: DAMVIQNPRYQVTQFGKPVTLSCSQTLNHNVMYWYQQKSSQAPKLLFHYYDKDFNNEADTPDNFQSRRPNTSFCFLDIRSPGLGDTAMYLCATSRYRVRTEAFFGQGTRLTVV.